These 25 T cell receptor beta chains were sequenced from one sample in a study of blood T cell repertoires in COVID-19. TCRdb's table, derived via immunoSEQ multiplex PCR, lists solely in-frame clones and lacks some. The data hold under 150,000 clones, with 80% observed a single time. The sample consisted of peripheral blood. These receptor sequences come from a human donor in a cohort sampled during active COVID-19.

This chain links TRBV5-1 with TRBJ1-1; tentatively, D is TRBD1 (6 bases). The germline CDR1 and CDR2 sequences are SGHRS and YFSETQ. V was shortened by 0 bases and J by 2 bases, with 11 bases between the two germline ends. This CDR3 has 15 residues. CDR3 nucleotide sequence: TGCGCCAGCAGCTTGGGGTGGGGGCGAAACACTGAAGCTTTCTTT. It encodes CASSLGWGRNTEAFF.

The CDR3 loop is CASSIGPLGTGQSEQYF. The CDR3 coding sequence is TGTGCCAGTAGTATAGGCCCCCTCGGGACAGGTCAGAGCGAGCAGTACTTC. V is TRBV19 and J is TRBJ2-7; TRBD1 agrees at 8 bases. V was clipped by 1 base and J by 6 bases; unmatched bases: 14. Germline loops: CDR1 LNHDA, CDR2 SQIVND (reference sequence). CDR3 length equals 17 residues. The full variable domain, completed using reference TRBV19 and TRBJ2-7, is DGGITQSPKYLFRKEGQNVTLSCEQNLNHDAMYWYRQDPGQGLRLIYYSQIVNDFQKGDIAEGYSVSREKKESFPLTVTSAQKNPTAFYLCASSIGPLGTGQSEQYFGPGTRLTVT.

The chain is built from TRBV15 and TRBJ1-1, with 9 bases matching TRBD1. The CDR3 covers 15 residues. Germline V gene data show CDR1 as LNHNV and CDR2 as YYDKDF (reference sequence). After removal of 1 base from V and 6 bases from J, the junction contained 6 bases not matched to a gene. CDR3 sequence: CATSRGGTGRAEAFF. The CDR3 nucleotides read TGTGCCACCAGCAGAGGTGGGACAGGGAGAGCTGAAGCTTTCTTT.

The chain recombines TRBV7-8 with TRBJ1-1, with TRBD1 identical over 9 bases. Germline V gives CDR1 SGHVS, CDR2 FQNEAQ. V lost 5 bases, J lost 4 bases, and 11 bases stayed unmatched. CDR3 length: 16 amino acids. The CDR3 region has the DNA TGTGCCAGCAGCCCTGGACAGGGGCCTTGGGGCACTGAAGCTTTCTTT. This gives the protein CASSPGQGPWGTEAFF. Full variable domain (remainder filled in from reference TRBV7-8 and TRBJ1-1): GAGVSQSPRYKVAKRGQDVALRCDPISGHVSLFWYQQALGQGPEFLTYFQNEAQLDKSGLPSDRFFAERPEGSVSTLKIQRTQQEDSAVYLCASSPGQGPWGTEAFFGQGTRLTVV.

This rearrangement joins TRBV5-4 to TRBJ2-3; 13 bases align to TRBD2. The CDR3 extends over 17 amino acids. Trimming took 4 bases from V and 1 from J; bases not matched to a gene: 6. CDR1 and CDR2 from the germline V gene are SGHNT and YYREEE (reference sequence). This chain's CDR3 is CASSLGLAGPRTDTQYF. CDR3 coding DNA: TGTGCCAGCAGCCTGGGACTAGCGGGGCCTCGCACAGATACGCAGTATTTT.

This chain connects TRBV6-6 to TRBJ2-1; D is perhaps TRBD2 (5 bases). This CDR3 is 20 amino acids long. CDR1 is MNHNY, CDR2 SVGAGI, per germline (reference sequence). Deletions cut 5 bases from V and 1 base from J, with 27 bases between. The chain's CDR3 is CASSRGKGSADLRSYNEQFF. Here the CDR3 DNA reads TGTGCCAGCAGTCGAGGAAAAGGTAGCGCCGACCTCCGATCCTACAATGAGCAGTTCTTC.

The chain uses TRBV4-2 and TRBJ2-3, with a weak D call TRBD2 (6 bases). V dropped 4 bases and J dropped 2 bases, with 13 bases sitting between them. Per germline, CDR1 LGHNA and CDR2 YNFKEQ. This CDR3 has 15 residues. This CDR3 reads CASSPRRGSTDTQYF. As DNA, the CDR3 is TGTGCCAGCAGCCCCCGGCGGGGCTCCACAGATACGCAGTATTTT.

The chain combines TRBV24-1 with TRBJ2-1; D unresolved. Germline V gene sequence: CDR1 KGHDR, CDR2 SFDVKD. This CDR3 is built from 12 residues. The V gene lost 3 bases and the J gene lost 7 bases, with 6 bases spanning the gap. CDR3: CATSDVPNEQFF. For the CDR3, the DNA is TGTGCCACCAGTGATGTCCCTAATGAGCAGTTCTTC.

This chain connects TRBV5-4 to TRBJ1-2, with a possible D match to TRBD1 (6 bases). V lost 0 bases and J 2 bases, leaving 14 bases between the germline ends. From germline, CDR1 is SGHNT and CDR2 YYREEE (reference sequence). The CDR3 contains 16 residues. This CDR3 is CASSLAGGAANYGYTF. The CDR3, as DNA: TGTGCCAGCAGCTTGGCCGGGGGGGCAGCGAACTATGGCTACACCTTC.

The chain uses TRBV7-3 and TRBJ2-2; 9 nucleotides line up with TRBD1. CDR1 is SGHTA, CDR2 FQGTGA, per germline. J lost 4 bases, V lost 6 bases, and 9 bases had no gene match. There are 16 residues in the CDR3. The CDR3 here is CASRQQGAQGTGELFF. CDR3 nucleotides: TGTGCCAGCAGACAACAGGGGGCTCAGGGCACCGGGGAGCTGTTTTTT.

This clone was detected once. This chain joins TRBV10-3 and TRBJ1-2; D possibly corresponds to TRBD1 (6 bases). This CDR3 spans 14 amino acids. Trimming removed 10 bases at V and 8 bases at J, with 23 bases between. Per germline, CDR1 ENHRY and CDR2 SYGVKD. CDR3 bases: TGTGCCACCGGACCAGGGACAAAGTCCCACGGCTACACCTTC. The encoded protein is CATGPGTKSHGYTF.

V is TRBV18 and J is TRBJ2-7; D perhaps matches TRBD1 (5 bases). The germline CDR1 and CDR2 sequences are KGHSH and LQKENI. The V and J ends lost 3 bases and 2 bases respectively, with 14 bases between them. This CDR3 is 15 amino acids long. CDR3 sequence (DNA): TGTGCCAGCTCACCCACGACAGAGAGCGCCTACGAGCAGTACTTC. It codes for CASSPTTESAYEQYF.

The chain carries TRBV2 and TRBJ1-2; 10 positions agree with TRBD1. The CDR3 runs 15 residues. Germline values: CDR1 SNHLY, CDR2 FYNNEI. V shed 2 bases and J 5 bases; nucleotides not matched to a gene: 5. This CDR3 reads CASSEMGQGQYGYTF. The CDR3 DNA follows: TGTGCCAGCAGTGAAATGGGACAGGGGCAATATGGCTACACCTTC.

The rearrangement uses TRBV7-2 and TRBJ2-5; D is unresolved. The CDR3 is 12 amino acids. V lost 3 bases to trimming and J lost 2 bases, with 4 bases between them. The germline CDR1 and CDR2 sequences are SGHTA and FQGNSA. The CDR3 DNA reads TGTGCCAGCAGCTTTTATCAAGAGACCCAGTACTTC. Protein sequence: CASSFYQETQYF.

The table lists this clone with a count of one. This chain joins TRBV3-1 (or the pseudogene TRBV3-2) and TRBJ1-5; a weak D match, TRBD1 (5 bases). This CDR3 region has 15 residues. Germline V gene sequence: CDR1 LGHDT, CDR2 YNNKEL (reference sequence). The V end was cut by 1 base, the J end by 6 bases, with 13 bases between. CDR3 amino acids: CASSQGGRGTQPQHF. The CDR3 nucleotides are TGTGCCAGCAGCCAAGGTGGGAGGGGTACTCAGCCCCAGCATTTT.

The V gene is TRBV11-2, the J gene TRBJ2-5; D not resolved. The CDR3 runs to 13 residues. Trimming shortened V by 0 bases and J by 5 bases, and 7 bases separated the two germline ends. From germline, CDR1 is SGHAT and CDR2 FQNNGV. This CDR3 is CASSLDTRETQYF. CDR3 sequence (DNA): TGTGCCAGCAGCTTAGATACCAGGGAGACCCAGTACTTC.

The chain employs TRBV6-4 and TRBJ2-3; D may be TRBD1 (6 bases). CDR3 size: 13 residues. V dropped 3 bases and J dropped 6 bases, with 10 bases sitting between them. Germline CDR1 MRHNA, CDR2 SNTAGT. DNA for the CDR3: TGTGCCAGCAGTGAGCAGGGGCGGGATACGCAGTATTTT. It translates to CASSEQGRDTQYF.

The gene calls are TRBV6-6 and TRBJ1-2; 7 bases map to TRBD1. Germline trimming cut 6 bases from V and 8 bases from J; bases unmatched to any gene: 12. This CDR3 contains 14 residues. Germline V lookup: CDR1 MNHNY, CDR2 SVGAGI (reference sequence). The CDR3 DNA follows: TGTGCCAGCAGAACCGGGGACAGCCCGGGAGGCTACACCTTC. Translating gives CASRTGDSPGGYTF.

The J gene is TRBJ1-5, the V gene TRBV15, with 8 bases aligning to TRBD1. The CDR3 is made up of 14 amino acids. Germline loops: CDR1 LNHNV, CDR2 YYDKDF (reference sequence). With 8 bases clipped from V and 2 bases from J, the junction kept 5 bases outside the gene matches. The CDR3 region is CATGQGGGNQPQHF. The CDR3, as DNA: TGTGCCACCGGACAGGGTGGGGGCAATCAGCCCCAGCATTTT. Using reference TRBV15 and TRBJ1-5 for the parts outside the CDR3, the full variable domain is DAMVIQNPRYQVTQFGKPVTLSCSQTLNHNVMYWYQQKSSQAPKLLFHYYDKDFNNEADTPDNFQSRRPNTSFCFLDIRSPGLGDTAMYLCATGQGGGNQPQHFGDGTRLSIL.

The chain recombines TRBV5-8 with TRBJ2-2; TRBD1 matches at 8 bases. Trimming removed 3 bases from V and 6 bases from J; junction bases left unmatched: 10. Germline values: CDR1 SGHTS, CDR2 YDEGEE. The CDR3 consists of 16 residues. CDR3 in DNA: TGTGCCAGCAGCTATCGGACAGGGAAAAGGGCCGGGGAGCTGTTTTTT. Translating it yields CASSYRTGKRAGELFF. The variable domain in full, completed from reference TRBV5-8 and TRBJ2-2, reads EAGVTQSPTHLIKTRGQQATLRCSPISGHTSVYWYQQALGLGLQFLLWYDEGEERNRGNFPPRFSGRQFPNYSSELNVNALELEDSALYLCASSYRTGKRAGELFFGEGSRLTVL.

This chain joins TRBV9 and TRBJ1-6; D ambiguous. The CDR3 spans 13 residues. Germline lookup yields CDR1 SGDLS and CDR2 YYNGEE. The V and J ends lost 0 bases and 7 bases respectively, with 5 bases between them. The CDR3 DNA reads as TGTGCCAGCAGCGTAGATGAGAATTCACCCCTCCACTTT. It specifies CASSVDENSPLHF.

The chain combines TRBV27 with TRBJ2-5; D is uncertain. The V gene's germline CDR1 is MNHEY and CDR2 SMNVEV (reference sequence). The CDR3 has 13 amino acids. V was cut by 6 bases and J by 6 bases, with 14 bases left in between. CDR3 DNA sequence: TGTGCCAGCAGGTCGGGTATCTTGAAGACCCAGTACTTC. It encodes CASRSGILKTQYF.

The J gene is TRBJ2-4, the V gene TRBV7-8; tentative D call: TRBD1 (5 bases). Germline CDR1 SGHVS, CDR2 FQNEAQ. The CDR3 extends over 15 amino acids. The ends were cut back, 3 bases at V and 6 bases at J, with 15 bases in the middle. The DNA of the CDR3 is TGTGCCAGCAGCTTTGGCCCTCCAAGGGGAAACATTCAGTACTTC. Translation: CASSFGPPRGNIQYF.

The V call is TRBV7-3, the J call TRBJ2-2, with D perhaps matching TRBD2 (5 bases). Trimming removed 5 bases from V and 6 bases from J, with 7 bases in between. CDR1 and CDR2 from the germline V gene are SGHTA and FQGTGA. CDR3 length: 12 residues. This chain's CDR3 is CASSQEAGELFF. DNA of the CDR3: TGTGCCAGCAGCCAGGAGGCCGGGGAGCTGTTTTTT.

V is TRBV12-3 or TRBV12-4 and J is TRBJ2-1; no clear D gene. V lost 0 bases and J lost 15, with 12 bases in between. CDR3 size: 12 residues. The CDR3 nucleotides read TGTGCCAGCAGTTTAGCTGACTTGCGAACGTTCTTC. It translates to CASSLADLRTFF.